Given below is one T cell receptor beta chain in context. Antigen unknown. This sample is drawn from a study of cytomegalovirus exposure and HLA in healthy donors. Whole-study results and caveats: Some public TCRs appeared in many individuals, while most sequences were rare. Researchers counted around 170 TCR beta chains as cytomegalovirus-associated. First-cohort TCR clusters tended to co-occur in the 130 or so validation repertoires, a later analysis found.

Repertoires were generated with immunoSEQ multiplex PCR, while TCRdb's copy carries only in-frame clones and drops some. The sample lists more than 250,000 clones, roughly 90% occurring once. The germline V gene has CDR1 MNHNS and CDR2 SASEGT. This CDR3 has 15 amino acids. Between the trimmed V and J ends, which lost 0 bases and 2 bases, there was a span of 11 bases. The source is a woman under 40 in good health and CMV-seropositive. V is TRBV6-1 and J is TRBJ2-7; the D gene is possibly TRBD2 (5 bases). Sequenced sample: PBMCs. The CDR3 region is CASSEARGRAYEQYF. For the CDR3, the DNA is TGTGCCAGCAGTGAAGCTCGGGGTAGGGCCTACGAGCAGTACTTC.